The 20 T cell receptor beta chains presented below share a single source sample, sequenced in a study of blood T cell repertoires in COVID-19. Sequencing was performed with immunoSEQ multiplex PCR; in TCRdb, only in-frame clones are kept and a portion is missing. The sample gives a few hundred thousand clones, around 83% of which show up once; just over 6.5% is in the top ten. Sequences were obtained from PBMCs or T cells enriched from blood (not recorded which). The origin of the receptors is a woman between 45 and 65 years old who had been exposed to COVID-19.

This chain uses TRBV19 with TRBJ1-1; a weak D match, TRBD1 (6 bases). The CDR3 loop spans 15 amino acids. The ends were cut back, 5 bases at V and 1 base at J, with 14 bases in the middle. CDR1 is LNHDA and CDR2 is SQIVND in the germline V gene (reference sequence). CDR3 loop: CASSGFRGKNTEAFF. The CDR3 nucleotides read TGTGCCAGTAGTGGGTTCAGGGGAAAGAACACTGAAGCTTTCTTT. The variable domain in full, with the rest retrieved from reference TRBV19 and TRBJ1-1, is DGGITQSPKYLFRKEGQNVTLSCEQNLNHDAMYWYRQDPGQGLRLIYYSQIVNDFQKGDIAEGYSVSREKKESFPLTVTSAQKNPTAFYLCASSGFRGKNTEAFFGQGTRLTVV.

V and J are TRBV11-2 and TRBJ2-3; 7 nucleotides align to TRBD2. V dropped 5 bases and J dropped 2; count of bases not matched to a gene: 7. Germline CDR1 reads SGHAT; CDR2 reads FQNNGV. The CDR3 has 15 residues. The CDR3 region is CASSQWGDYTDTQYF. DNA of the CDR3: TGTGCCAGCAGCCAATGGGGGGACTACACAGATACGCAGTATTTT.

The rearrangement uses TRBV29-1 and TRBJ1-4; D not resolved. CDR3 length: 14 amino acids. Per germline, CDR1 SQVTM and CDR2 ANQGSEA. Trimming pared 6 bases from V and 4 bases from J, leaving 15 bases between. For the CDR3, the DNA is TGCAGCGTGACTCTTCTGAGCGATAATGAAAAACTGTTTTTT. Protein product: CSVTLLSDNEKLFF.

V and J are TRBV3-1 (or the pseudogene TRBV3-2) and TRBJ2-3, with D perhaps matching TRBD2 (6 bases). Germline CDR1 LGHDT, CDR2 YNNKEL (reference sequence). The CDR3 length is 13 residues. Trimming shortened V by 8 bases and J by 3 bases, and 12 bases separated the two germline ends. CDR3 residues: CASRRAGTDTQYF. The CDR3 region has the DNA TGTGCCAGCCGTCGGGCGGGAACAGATACGCAGTATTTT.

The chain links TRBV19 to TRBJ2-1; D is ambiguous. The CDR3 extends over 14 amino acids. Trimming removed 3 bases at V and 0 bases at J, with 6 bases between. Germline V CDR1 and CDR2: LNHDA, SQIVND (reference sequence). The CDR3 nucleotides read TGTGCCAGTAGTATGGCTTACTCCTACAATGAGCAGTTCTTC. Protein sequence: CASSMAYSYNEQFF.

This chain joins TRBV12-3 or TRBV12-4 and TRBJ1-5; D is uncertain. This CDR3 region has 13 residues. Between the trimmed V and J ends, which lost 6 bases and 8 bases, there was a span of 14 bases. The CDR3 nucleotides read TGTGCCAGCAGATTCAAATCAGTTGAGCCCCAGCATTTT. Translated, it gives CASRFKSVEPQHF.

This clone was seen ten or more times. The chain employs TRBV2 and TRBJ1-5; TRBD1 is a possible D gene (6 bases). There are 15 residues in the CDR3. The V end was cut by 6 bases, the J end by 4 bases, with 16 bases between. Germline CDR1 reads SNHLY; CDR2 reads FYNNEI. The CDR3 spells CASSEQGGRNQPQHF. The CDR3 coding sequence is TGTGCCAGCAGCGAGCAAGGGGGAAGGAATCAGCCCCAGCATTTT.

V gene TRBV28 combines with J gene TRBJ1-2; D perhaps matches TRBD1 (6 bases). Trimming took 3 bases from V and 5 from J, leaving 10 bases between them. Germline V gene data show CDR1 as MDHEN and CDR2 as SYDVKM. The CDR3 has 13 amino acids. The CDR3 reads CASSLGTQYGYTF. The DNA for the CDR3 is TGTGCCAGCAGTTTGGGGACACAGTATGGCTACACCTTC.

The V and J genes are TRBV18 and TRBJ1-4; weak D call: TRBD1 (5 bases). Trimming took off 1 base at V and 6 bases at J, with 6 bases between the two ends. Germline lookup yields CDR1 KGHSH and CDR2 LQKENI. This CDR3 is 13 amino acids long. The CDR3 DNA follows: TGTGCCAGCTCACCACGGGGCGATGAAAAACTGTTTTTT. Translation: CASSPRGDEKLFF.

The rearrangement links TRBV27 to TRBJ2-6; D not resolved. V was pared by 6 bases and J by 0 bases, with 6 bases between. The CDR3 sequence is 14 residues long. The germline CDR1 and CDR2 sequences are MNHEY and SMNVEV (reference sequence). The CDR3 region has the DNA TGTGCCAGCAGCCCGGGCTCTGGGGCCAACGTCCTGACTTTC. It specifies CASSPGSGANVLTF.

V and J are TRBV24-1 and TRBJ2-5, with D perhaps TRBD2 (6 bases). The CDR3 totals 19 residues. Germline CDR1 reads KGHDR; CDR2 reads SFDVKD. V lost 2 bases to trimming and J lost 0 bases, with 21 bases between them. The DNA for the CDR3 is TGTGCCACCAGTGATTCGCTTACTCCAGGGCGGGGCTACCAAGAGACCCAGTACTTC. Protein product: CATSDSLTPGRGYQETQYF.

In DNA form, the CDR3 reads TGTGCCAGCAGCTTATTAGGACAGGGGAACACCGGGGAGCTGTTTTTT. Translation gives CASSLLGQGNTGELFF. The chain joins TRBV11-3 to TRBJ2-2; TRBD1 matches at 8 bases. V trimming: 2 bases; J trimming: 1 base; junction bases outside the gene matches: 3. Germline-derived CDR1 and CDR2 are SGHNT and YENEEA. The CDR3 extends over 16 amino acids.

This chain connects TRBV18 to TRBJ2-7; 9 positions agree with TRBD1. The CDR3 covers 15 residues. The V and J ends lost 2 bases and 2 bases, in that order; junction bases with no gene match: 4. CDR1 KGHSH and CDR2 LQKENI come from the germline V gene. The CDR3 DNA reads TGTGCCAGCTCACCAACCGGGACAGGGACCTACGAGCAGTACTTC. The encoded protein is CASSPTGTGTYEQYF.

The V and J genes are TRBV7-2 and TRBJ2-3; 7 positions agree with TRBD1. The V gene's germline CDR1 is SGHTA and CDR2 FQGNSA. CDR3 length: 14 residues. The V and J ends lost 3 bases and 1 base, in that order; junction bases with no gene match: 1. The CDR3 DNA is TGTGCCAGCAGCTTGCAGGGGGGCACAGATACGCAGTATTTT. The encoded protein is CASSLQGGTDTQYF. The complete variable domain, with remaining parts taken from reference TRBV7-2 and TRBJ2-3, reads GAGVSQSPSNKVTEKGKDVELRCDPISGHTALYWYRQSLGQGLEFLIYFQGNSAPDKSGLPSDRFSAERTGGSVSTLTIQRTQQEDSAVYLCASSLQGGTDTQYFGPGTRLTVL.

The V gene is TRBV5-1, the J gene TRBJ2-1, with TRBD2 matching 10 bases. V shed 0 bases and J 3 bases; nucleotides not matched to a gene: 3. Germline CDR1 SGHRS, CDR2 YFSETQ. CDR3 size: 16 residues. CDR3 nucleotides: TGCGCCAGCAGCTTGGTCGGGACTAGCGTCTACAATGAGCAGTTCTTC. Protein product: CASSLVGTSVYNEQFF.

This chain links TRBV29-1 with TRBJ1-3; D gene ambiguous. Trimming pared 7 bases from V and 0 bases from J, leaving 16 bases between. Germline CDR1 reads SQVTM; CDR2 reads ANQGSEA. This CDR3 is 15 amino acids long. As DNA, the CDR3 is TGCAGCGCCGAACTTAGAGCCCTCTCTGGAAACACCATATATTTT. Translation: CSAELRALSGNTIYF.

This rearrangement joins TRBV5-1 to TRBJ1-3; no definite D call. The V and J ends lost 2 bases and 0 bases respectively, with 12 bases between them. Germline lookup yields CDR1 SGHRS and CDR2 YFSETQ. CDR3 length: 16 residues. The CDR3, as DNA: TGCGCCAGCAGCTTCGGGGAAAGCGGCTCTGGAAACACCATATATTTT. Its translation is CASSFGESGSGNTIYF.

To note about this clone: Different DNA sequences within this sample yield the same CDR3. The genes are TRBV9 and TRBJ1-2; tentatively, D is TRBD1 (5 bases). Germline V gives CDR1 SGDLS, CDR2 YYNGEE. The CDR3 totals 14 residues. The V end was cut by 1 base, the J end by 2 bases, with 9 bases between. CDR3 loop: CASSVQPGNYGYTF. The CDR3 DNA is TGTGCCAGCAGCGTACAACCAGGGAACTATGGCTACACCTTC. The variable domain in full, with the rest retrieved from reference TRBV9 and TRBJ1-2, is DSGVTQTPKHLITATGQRVTLRCSPRSGDLSVYWYQQSLDQGLQFLIQYYNGEERAKGNILERFSAQQFPDLHSELNLSSLELGDSALYFCASSVQPGNYGYTFGSGTRLTVV.

Only a few counts were recorded for this clone. V is TRBV30 and J is TRBJ1-1; D is possibly TRBD1 (6 bases). This CDR3 region has 12 residues. V lost 3 bases to trimming and J lost 10 bases, with 15 bases between them. Germline lookup yields CDR1 GTSNPN and CDR2 SVGIG (reference sequence). In nucleotides, the CDR3 is TGTGCCTGGAGGGGGGACAATGGGGCAGCTTTCTTT. The encoded protein is CAWRGDNGAAFF.

The genes are TRBV28 and TRBJ1-2; D possibly corresponds to TRBD1 (6 bases). Per germline, CDR1 MDHEN and CDR2 SYDVKM. V was cut by 5 bases and J by 8 bases, with 21 bases left in between. The length of the CDR3 is 15 residues. CDR3 amino acids: CASSGHMGGARGYTF. In nucleotides, the CDR3 is TGTGCCAGCAGTGGTCATATGGGGGGGGCGCGCGGCTACACCTTC.